The source of this TCR beta chain is a study of early T cells in non-severe SARS-CoV-2 infection. About the research overall: Chains from this unsorted whole-blood bulk RNA could not be paired.

Only a few counts were recorded for this clonotype. Antigen unknown. V trimming: 4 bases; J trimming: 7 bases; junction bases outside the gene matches: 6. This CDR3 contains 13 residues. Germline values: CDR1 SGHRS, CDR2 YFSETQ. Study-level results: VDJdb-based matching was biased toward anti-spike CD8 responses and missed private and CD4 specificities.

Unique molecular identifiers were affixed to single, distinct cDNA molecules. One entry per CDR3 protein, called by TCRdb with MiXCR from the 5' RACE reads. Of about 98,000 distinct CDR3 sequences listed, approximately 15% were seen once; the top ten hold roughly 7%. This TCR derives from an adult who was a healthcare worker with PCR-confirmed SARS-CoV-2 infection or an uninfected control (not recorded which). The chain carries TRBV5-1 and TRBJ2-7, with TRBD1 matching 9 bases. Sequenced material: whole blood. The CDR3 sequence: CASSAGQGREQYF. CDR3 coding DNA: TGCGCCAGCAGCGCCGGACAGGGGCGGGAGCAGTACTTC. Filled out from reference TRBV5-1 and TRBJ2-7, the complete variable domain reads KAGVTQTPRYLIKTRGQQVTLSCSPISGHRSVSWYQQTPGQGLQFLFEYFSETQRNKGNFPGRFSGRQFSNSRSEMNVSTLELGDSALYLCASSAGQGREQYFGPGTRLTVT.